This TCR beta chain is drawn from a study of T cell changes during pregnancy in multiple sclerosis. Profiling relied on immunoSEQ multiplex PCR, and the TCRdb table lists in-frame clones only, not all of them. The data contain more than 45,000 clones, roughly 92% of them singletons. This CDR3 has 13 residues. V was cut by 4 bases and J by 5 bases, with 13 bases left in between. The germline gives CDR1 SQVTM, CDR2 ANQGSEA. Sequenced here: CD4+ T cells from peripheral blood mononuclear cells, sampled in the second trimester of pregnancy. The chain carries TRBV29-1 and TRBJ2-3, with a tentative D call TRBD2 (6 bases). The sequence derives from a female donor in good health, enrolled as a control in a pregnancy study. CDR3 DNA: TGCAGCGTTGGGGGAGTGGGGGGAGATACGCAGTATTTT. Its protein is CSVGGVGGDTQYF.